These 30 T cell receptor beta chains originate from one sample sequenced in a study of CD8+CD57+ T cells in acquired aplastic anemia. The template used for profiling TCR beta VDJ and CDR3 was genomic DNA. TCRdb re-called the reads through MiXCR, storing one row per CDR3 protein. Here the sample spans 150,000 to 160,000 distinct CDR3 sequences, about 50% being singletons. Patients sequenced had flow cytometry evidence of CD8+CD57+ cell expansion. The sequencing input was sorted CD4+, CD8+, or CD8+CD57+ T cells (not recorded which) from PBMCs. All receptors derive from a human donor with aplastic anemia.

The V gene is TRBV6-1, the J gene TRBJ2-7, with 7 bases aligning to TRBD1. The CDR3 is made up of 14 amino acids. CDR1 is MNHNS, CDR2 SASEGT, per germline. Unmatched junction bases numbered 12, after V lost 6 bases and J lost 7 bases. The CDR3 reads CASSPPGQSREQYF. The CDR3 DNA is TGTGCCAGCAGCCCCCCGGGACAGTCTCGGGAGCAGTACTTC.

This clonotype was found a few times. The rearrangement uses TRBV6-4 and TRBJ2-1, with TRBD1 matching over 9 bases. Trimming took 5 bases from V and 0 from J; bases not matched to a gene: 11. Germline CDR1 MRHNA, CDR2 SNTAGT. The CDR3 totals 18 residues. The CDR3: CASSRLDRGSSSYNEQFF. CDR3 DNA sequence: TGTGCCAGCAGTCGACTGGACAGGGGTTCAAGCTCCTACAATGAGCAGTTCTTC.

This clonotype was seen a handful of times. The gene calls are TRBV5-1 and TRBJ1-1, with TRBD1 matching 11 bases. The CDR3 contains 14 residues. V dropped 3 bases and J dropped 5; count of bases not matched to a gene: 3. Germline values: CDR1 SGHRS, CDR2 YFSETQ. In nucleotides, the CDR3 is TGCGCCAGCAGCTGGACAGGGGGCAGGACTGAAGCTTTCTTT. Translation: CASSWTGGRTEAFF.

This chain joins TRBV12-3 or TRBV12-4 and TRBJ2-7; no definite D call. The CDR3 has 13 residues. Trimming stripped 3 bases from V and 2 bases from J, with 8 bases between. CDR3 sequence: CASSLYRAYEQYF. The CDR3 region has the DNA TGTGCCAGCAGTTTGTACAGAGCCTACGAGCAGTACTTC.

Regarding this clonotype: A clone one base away is much larger, so this may be a read error. V gene TRBV11-1 combines with J gene TRBJ1-2, with 7 bases matching TRBD1. With 0 bases clipped from V and 6 bases from J, the junction kept 10 bases outside the gene matches. The CDR3 has 16 residues. Germline V gene data show CDR1 as SGHAT and CDR2 as FQDESV (reference sequence). The DNA for the CDR3 is TGTGCCAGCAGCTTAGCCGGGACAGATATGAACCATGGCTACACCTTC. Residues: CASSLAGTDMNHGYTF. The variable domain in full, completed from reference TRBV11-1 and TRBJ1-2, reads EAEVAQSPRYKITEKSQAVAFWCDPISGHATLYWYRQILGQGPELLVQFQDESVVDDSQLPKDRFSAERLKGVDSTLKIQPAELGDSAMYLCASSLAGTDMNHGYTFGSGTRLTVV.

There are many counts of this clonotype. V is TRBV20-1 and J is TRBJ2-3; 7 bases fit TRBD2. Germline V gene sequence: CDR1 DFQATT, CDR2 SNEGSKA (reference sequence). The CDR3 consists of 14 residues. Trimming removed 4 bases from V and 0 bases from J; junction bases left unmatched: 4. CDR3 protein: CSAIGLGSTDTQYF. CDR3 nucleotides: TGCAGTGCTATCGGACTAGGGAGCACAGATACGCAGTATTTT.

Details on this clonotype: This clone may be a read error of a much larger clone one base away. The J gene is TRBJ2-7, the V gene TRBV6-1; 9 bases are shared with TRBD1. CDR1 MNHNS and CDR2 SASEGT come from the germline V gene. The V and J ends lost 8 bases and 5 bases, in that order; junction bases with no gene match: 7. CDR3 length: 13 amino acids. CDR3 coding DNA: TGTGCCAGCCAGGGACAGGGAGAACACGAGCAGTACTTC. Its protein is CASQGQGEHEQYF.

In its sample, this clonotype was seen many times. The rearrangement links TRBV25-1 to TRBJ2-5; TRBD1 agrees at 7 bases. The junction had 6 bases not matched to a gene; V was cut back by 6 bases and J by 2 bases. The CDR3 contains 14 residues. Germline lookup yields CDR1 MGHDK and CDR2 SYGVNS. The CDR3 region has the DNA TGTGCCAGCAGAGACAGGGACCCACAAGAGACCCAGTACTTC. Translated: CASRDRDPQETQYF.

This chain uses TRBV7-9 with TRBJ1-2, with D perhaps TRBD1 (6 bases). Germline CDR1 SEHNR, CDR2 FQNEAQ (reference sequence). The CDR3 has 14 residues. V shed 4 bases and J shed 5 bases, with 14 bases lying between them. CDR3 sequence (DNA): TGTGCCAGCAGCTATTCGGGGGGGGCGTATGGCTACACCTTC. Translation gives CASSYSGGAYGYTF.

This chain joins TRBV3-1 and TRBJ1-1; 8 bases align to TRBD1. Looked up from germline, CDR1 is LGHDT and CDR2 is YNNKEL (reference sequence). The CDR3 is 15 amino acids. The J segment lost 1 base and the V segment lost 3 bases, leaving 4 bases of the junction unmatched. Here the CDR3 DNA reads TGTGCCAGCAGCCACCAGGGGGCGCGGAACACTGAAGCTTTCTTT. Translating it yields CASSHQGARNTEAFF.

This clonotype was detected many times. This rearrangement joins TRBV19 to TRBJ2-7; possible D gene TRBD1, 6 bases. Per germline, CDR1 LNHDA and CDR2 SQIVND (reference sequence). This CDR3 has 13 amino acids. V lost 3 bases and J lost 5, with 11 bases in between. Here the CDR3 reads CASSISGVHEQYF. The CDR3 nucleotides are TGTGCCAGTAGTATCTCAGGGGTCCACGAGCAGTACTTC.

The chain combines TRBV29-1 with TRBJ2-2; D assignment may be TRBD1 or TRBD2 (7 bases each). V lost 5 bases, J lost 3 bases, and 13 bases lay in between. The CDR3 length is 14 residues. CDR1 SQVTM and CDR2 ANQGSEA come from the germline V gene. CDR3 bases: TGCAGCGTTAGGGGAGGGGGCGACACCGGGGAGCTGTTTTTT. Amino acid sequence: CSVRGGGDTGELFF.

This clonotype showed up many times. The chain employs TRBV4-3 and TRBJ1-1; D may be TRBD1 (6 bases). Looked up from germline, CDR1 is LGHNA and CDR2 is YSLEER. V lost 0 bases to trimming and J lost 0 bases, with 14 bases between them. There are 17 residues in the CDR3. The CDR3 spells CASSQDTPTGMNTEAFF. The CDR3 DNA sequence: TGCGCCAGCAGCCAAGATACACCCACAGGGATGAACACTGAAGCTTTCTTT.

This chain links TRBV20-1 with TRBJ1-6; D unclear. V lost 2 bases to trimming and J lost 4 bases, with 9 bases between them. The germline V gene has CDR1 DFQATT and CDR2 SNEGSKA (reference sequence). The CDR3 has 14 amino acids. In DNA, the CDR3 is TGCAGTGCTAGATCTACGGGGTATAATTCACCCCTCCACTTT. Encoded protein: CSARSTGYNSPLHF.

This clonotype was detected once. Germline is not matched at one junction end, which may reflect a read error. The chain combines TRBV20-1 with TRBJ1-2; D not resolved. The CDR3 is 9 residues long. The V gene's germline CDR1 is DFQATT and CDR2 SNEGSKA (reference sequence). This chain's CDR3 is CREPIGHTF. The CDR3 region has the DNA TGCAGGGAACCGATTGGCCACACCTTC.

This rearrangement joins TRBV20-1 to TRBJ2-2, with 9 positions matching TRBD2. The V gene end was trimmed by 2 bases and the J gene end by 3 bases; junction bases not matched to a gene: 4. The CDR3 runs to 15 residues. Germline CDR1 reads DFQATT; CDR2 reads SNEGSKA (reference sequence). Here the CDR3 DNA reads TGCAGTGCTAGACGACTAGCGGCGGACACCGGGGAGCTGTTTTTT. As protein: CSARRLAADTGELFF.

This clonotype has a handful of counts. At one boundary the junction diverges from the germline segment, which might be a read error. The chain carries TRBV10-3 and TRBJ2-3; perhaps TRBD2 as D (5 bases). Germline V gives CDR1 ENHRY, CDR2 SYGVKD. The CDR3 contains 15 residues. Here the CDR3 reads CASSRGGPGTDTQYF. The CDR3 nucleotides are TGTGCCAGCAGTCGGGGTGGGCCGGGCACAGATACGCAGTATTTT.

This clonotype was counted ten times or more. This chain connects TRBV14 to TRBJ2-5; D might be TRBD2 (6 bases). The V end lost 5 bases, the J end lost 5 bases, and 18 bases lay between the germline ends. This CDR3 has 15 residues. Germline CDR1 and CDR2: SGHDN and FVKESK. The CDR3 nucleotides read TGTGCCAGCAGCTCAATCATCGGGGACTGGGAGACCCAGTACTTC. Its translation: CASSSIIGDWETQYF.

This clonotype has a count of ten or more. This chain uses TRBV9 with TRBJ2-7, with D maybe TRBD2 (5 bases). The length of the CDR3 is 14 residues. Germline V gives CDR1 SGDLS, CDR2 YYNGEE. V gave up 4 bases and J gave up 2 bases, with 13 bases separating them. CDR3 coding DNA: TGTGCCAGCAGCTCCCCCGGGGTGGCCTACGAGCAGTACTTC. Protein sequence: CASSSPGVAYEQYF.

The rearrangement uses TRBV7-9 and TRBJ1-1, with unresolved D. The CDR3 is made up of 13 amino acids. The germline gives CDR1 SEHNR, CDR2 FQNEAQ (reference sequence). Between the trimmed V and J ends, which lost 6 bases and 0 bases, there was a span of 8 bases. The chain's CDR3 is CASRINMNTEAFF. For the CDR3, the DNA is TGTGCCAGCAGAATTAATATGAACACTGAAGCTTTCTTT. The full variable domain, rest sourced from reference TRBV7-9 and TRBJ1-1, is DTGVSQNPRHKITKRGQNVTFRCDPISEHNRLYWYRQTLGQGPEFLTYFQNEAQLEKSRLLSDRFSAERPKGSFSTLEIQRTEQGDSAMYLCASRINMNTEAFFGQGTRLTVV.

The chain joins TRBV5-5 to TRBJ2-7; 10 bases line up with TRBD2. Germline CDR1 is SGHKS and CDR2 is YYEKEE (reference sequence). This CDR3 is built from 15 residues. The junction had 8 bases not matched to a gene; V was cut back by 4 bases and J by 4 bases. The CDR3 protein is CASSESSGRWYEQYF. The CDR3 region has the DNA TGTGCCAGCAGCGAATCTAGCGGGAGATGGTACGAGCAGTACTTC.

This clonotype was seen only a few times. J is TRBJ2-7 and V is TRBV20-1, with 7 positions matching TRBD2. CDR1 and CDR2 from the germline V gene are DFQATT and SNEGSKA (reference sequence). J lost 6 bases, V lost 5 bases, and 10 bases had no gene match. The length of the CDR3 is 13 residues. Here the CDR3 reads CSARSGTMREQYF. DNA of the CDR3: TGCAGTGCTCGATCCGGGACTATGCGCGAGCAGTACTTC.

To note about this clonotype: A much larger clone lies a single base off, so this may be a read error. This chain uses TRBV5-1 with TRBJ2-7; 11 bases are shared with TRBD2. The CDR3 is made up of 14 amino acids. In germline, CDR1 is SGHRS, CDR2 YFSETQ. V lost 0 bases to trimming and J lost 7 bases; unmatched junction nucleotides: 3. The CDR3 region has the DNA TGCGCCAGCAGCTTGGCTAGCGGGGGGCATGAGCAGTACTTC. Its protein is CASSLASGGHEQYF.

This clonotype was detected ten times or more. The rearrangement links TRBV12-3 or TRBV12-4 to TRBJ2-5; D remains unclear. This CDR3 has 16 amino acids. Trimming shortened V by 3 bases and J by 4 bases, and 18 bases separated the two germline ends. Here the CDR3 reads CASSFVGSGYRETQYF. CDR3 sequence (DNA): TGTGCCAGCAGTTTTGTGGGGTCTGGCTACCGAGAGACCCAGTACTTC.

This clonotype has at least ten counts. V gene TRBV20-1 combines with J gene TRBJ1-2; D remains ambiguous. Germline V gives CDR1 DFQATT, CDR2 SNEGSKA (reference sequence). The CDR3 extends over 15 amino acids. V was trimmed by 0 bases and J by 0 bases, leaving 11 bases between them. The CDR3 DNA reads TGCAGTGCTAGAGATGTGGCAGTAGCTAACTATGGCTACACCTTC. It encodes CSARDVAVANYGYTF.

On this clonotype: A much bigger clone sits one base away, suggesting this may be a read error. J is TRBJ2-2 and V is TRBV6-5; D possibly uses TRBD1 or TRBD2 (5 bases each). The germline gives CDR1 MNHEY, CDR2 SVGAGI. The CDR3 runs to 15 residues. The DNA for the CDR3 is TGTGCCAGCAGTTCCCCGAAAAGGGGCACCGGGGATCTGTTTTTT. Its translation is CASSSPKRGTGDLFF.

Only a few counts were recorded for this clonotype. The chain uses TRBV19 and TRBJ1-2, with a weak D call TRBD1 (6 bases). V was shortened by 3 bases and J by 5 bases, with 19 bases between the two germline ends. The CDR3 runs to 16 residues. Germline CDR1 LNHDA, CDR2 SQIVND (reference sequence). Here the CDR3 reads CASSMWGGQGSYGYTF. DNA of the CDR3: TGTGCCAGTAGTATGTGGGGAGGGCAGGGGTCGTATGGCTACACCTTC.

This clonotype was seen ten or more times. The CDR3 here is CASSSIVSPLHF. As DNA, the CDR3 is TGTGCCAGCAGCTCGATCGTTTCACCCCTCCACTTT. J is TRBJ1-6 and V is TRBV5-6, with D uncertain. Trimming took 3 bases from V and 9 from J, leaving 7 bases between them. CDR1 and CDR2 from the germline V gene are SGHDT and YYEEEE. The CDR3 has 12 amino acids.

The chain links TRBV9 to TRBJ2-3; D could derive from TRBD1 or TRBD2 (5 bases each). CDR3 size: 15 residues. CDR1 is SGDLS and CDR2 is YYNGEE in the germline V gene. With 2 bases removed from V and 5 bases from J, the gap between germline ends came to 15 bases. CDR3 region: CASSVQGVRGDTQYF. CDR3 DNA: TGTGCCAGCAGCGTCCAGGGAGTAAGGGGAGATACGCAGTATTTT.

In its sample, this clonotype was seen many times. This chain links TRBV7-6 with TRBJ2-1; tentatively, D is TRBD2 (6 bases). The CDR3 is 15 residues long. Germline values: CDR1 SGHVS, CDR2 FNYEAQ. V lost 5 bases, J lost 0 bases, and 11 bases lay in between. This CDR3 reads CASSLSGSSYNEQFF. As DNA, the CDR3 is TGTGCCAGCAGCCTTAGCGGCAGCTCCTACAATGAGCAGTTCTTC.